This record concerns one TCR beta chain sequence. The CDR3 contains 13 residues. In germline, CDR1 is SGHTA, CDR2 FQGNSA. J gave up 3 bases and V 3 bases, and 1 base lay outside the gene matches. This sample stems from a study of PD-L1 blockade in urothelial cancer. Regarding time point: peripheral blood 6 weeks after treatment start. Repertoires were generated with immunoSEQ multiplex PCR, while TCRdb's copy carries only in-frame clones and drops some. The table includes roughly 120,000 clones, 75% to 90% detected once. Sequencing was performed on PBMCs, taken around atezolizumab (anti-PD-L1) treatment. This chain links TRBV7-2 with TRBJ1-2; TRBD1 matches at 7 bases. The origin of this receptor is a man between 60 and 75 years old with urothelial cancer. The CDR3 DNA sequence: TGTGCCAGCAGCTTCACAGGGGACTATGGCTACACCTTC. Its protein product is CASSFTGDYGYTF.